This paragraph reports one T cell receptor (beta chain). The target of this receptor is not known. There are no base qualities to consult, and no much larger clone falls within one base. The sample originates from a study of a mutant IDH1 vaccine in newly diagnosed glioma (dated by TCRdb to the early 2020s). About the study as a whole: Eight vaccinations were administered to patients in weeks 1, 3, 5, 7, 11, 15, 19 and 23, corresponding to visits V03 through V10. Of the approximately 30 treated patients, around 60% were male and around 38% were female, and a mean age of around 40 years was recorded. Vaccination was initiated 4-6 weeks after radiotherapy alone, or concurrently with temozolomide cycles in the chemotherapy-containing groups. Prior to enrollment, standard therapy consisting of radiotherapy alone, temozolomide alone, or radiochemotherapy with temozolomide had been administered to patients, with the combination being received by most patients. For exploratory analyses, around 26 treated patients had longitudinal TCRB deep sequencing done wherever samples were available. Peripheral blood was collected at six visits: V03 (baseline), V05, V07, V10, V12 and V13.

Relative to germline, V is 6 bases shorter and J is 2 bases shorter, with 22 bases between their ends. The germline V gene gives CDR1 as SNHLY and CDR2 as FYNNEI. The CDR3, cysteine through phenylalanine, is 17 amino acids long. The only DNA kept is the CDR3, 51 bases in frame from the first base. The receptor library was made with the immunoSEQ multiplex PCR assay. Following the manufacturer's protocol, the hsTCRB Kit was used to amplify rearranged TCR beta chain sequences. TCRB libraries were sequenced on an Illumina MiSeq. From the authors' description of their analysis: Demultiplexing, trimming and gene mapping were performed with the kit vendor's proprietary platform. In TCRdb, the immuneACCESS table is reduced to in-frame sequences with V and J assigned. These tables do not hold every clone; where another copy was compared, an unresolved V gene accounts for under half, and the others remain unexplained. V and J calls and clone size are copied from that table; D and trimming were computed from the DNA. Present in this sample are tens of thousands of clones, roughly 76% of which were seen just once. In total, the top ten clones hold 12% of the sample.

The label giving this sample's time point can be read as: week 5, during vaccination. Every vaccine dose consisted of 300 ug of a 20-mer mutant IDH1 peptide in Montanide, administered subcutaneously together with topical imiquimod. All donors had newly diagnosed IDH1-mutant astrocytomas of WHO grade 3 or 4 that showed loss of nuclear ATRX. The samples were drawn from NOA16, a multicentre, single-arm, open-label phase I trial in Germany that tested a mutant IDH1 peptide vaccine in humans for the first time. Genomic DNA for TCRB sequencing was extracted from EDTA blood using the DNeasy Blood and Tissue Kit. Study-wide conclusions, independent of this receptor: Immune responses induced by the vaccine were seen in about 93% of patients across multiple MHC alleles. The authors noted that analyses of patient blood samples could not be reproduced because of sample limitations. Pseudoprogression seemed to be unrelated to changes in the top peripheral T cell clonotypes found by TCRB sequencing. Availability determined which PBMC samples were chosen for TCRB deep sequencing.

The chain links TRBV2 with TRBJ2-5; the D gene cannot be resolved beyond TRBD1 or TRBD2, each matching 6 bases. This sequence was found in a man aged 50 to 60 with glioma. The source material was PBMCs, sampled from a glioma patient whose treatment included an IDH1 peptide vaccine. The CDR3 loop reads CASRPGDTIPPQETQYF. The DNA sequence is as follows: TGTGCCAGCAGACCGGGGGACACGATACCTCCTCAAGAGACCCAGTACTTC.